A single sample is the source of the 29 T cell receptor beta chains below, sequenced in a study of blood T cells in healthy people across ages. A sample-barcoded 5' primer and a J-beta primer mix were used in a second PCR of about 6 to 11 cycles. TCRdb re-analysed the 5' RACE reads in MiXCR, keeping a single row per CDR3 protein. Of roughly 1,500,000 distinct CDR3 sequences in the sample, around two fifths were seen once. Sequencing used blood. The receptors shown here come from a young woman in good health.

This clonotype came up a few times. V and J are TRBV7-6 and TRBJ1-2; TRBD1 might be the D (6 bases). Trimming removed 4 bases at V and 1 base at J, with 10 bases between. Germline lookup yields CDR1 SGHVS and CDR2 FNYEAQ. The CDR3 has 14 residues. In DNA form, the CDR3 reads TGTGCCAGCAGCTCGACAGGCTTTAACTATGGCTACACCTTC. Translation: CASSSTGFNYGYTF.

This clonotype was detected only a few times. The chain recombines TRBV27 with TRBJ2-7, with 7 bases identical to TRBD1. V trimming: 3 bases; J trimming: 7 bases; junction bases outside the gene matches: 9. This CDR3 has 14 amino acids. Germline-derived CDR1 and CDR2 are MNHEY and SMNVEV (reference sequence). CDR3 amino acids: CASSFGTDVTEQYF. The DNA for the CDR3 is TGTGCCAGCAGTTTCGGGACAGACGTGACGGAGCAGTACTTC.

This clonotype turned up a few times. The J gene is TRBJ1-6, the V gene TRBV12-3 or TRBV12-4; 7 bases line up with TRBD1. Trimming took 6 bases from V and 6 from J; bases not matched to a gene: 8. This CDR3 comprises 15 residues. This chain's CDR3 is CASRTRDSLNSPLHF. The CDR3 DNA follows: TGTGCCAGCAGAACCCGGGACAGCCTTAATTCACCCCTCCACTTT.

The chain employs TRBV2 and TRBJ2-1, with TRBD1 matching over 8 bases. Trimming at V came to 7 bases and at J to 7 bases, leaving 3 bases not matched to a gene. The CDR3 covers 12 residues. CDR1 and CDR2 (germline): SNHLY, FYNNEI. Written as DNA, the CDR3 is TGTGCCAGCATACAGGGGGGTAATGAGCAGTTCTTC. Translation: CASIQGGNEQFF.

This chain uses TRBV7-9 with TRBJ2-1; 15 bases align to TRBD2. V lost 4 bases and J lost 9; bases outside the gene matches: 1. Germline CDR1 reads SEHNR; CDR2 reads FQNEAQ (reference sequence). The CDR3 is 14 residues long. In DNA, the CDR3 is TGTGCCAGCAGCTGGACTAGCGGGAGGGGTGAGCAGTTCTTC. Protein sequence: CASSWTSGRGEQFF.

DNA of the CDR3: TGTGCCAGCAGAAATTCCGGGTCGGGGGGCTACGAGCAGTACTTC. This encodes CASRNSGSGGYEQYF. The gene calls are TRBV6-6 and TRBJ2-5, with 7 bases that match TRBD2. Matching the DNA end better, TRBJ2-7 makes the J call doubtful. CDR1 and CDR2 (germline): MNHNY, SVGAGI (reference sequence). The CDR3 length is 15 residues.

About this clonotype itself: This may come from a read error, since a much larger clone is one base off. The chain employs TRBV25-1 and TRBJ2-7, with D perhaps matching TRBD2 (7 bases). Per germline, CDR1 MGHDK and CDR2 SYGVNS. The CDR3 covers 14 residues. CDR3 in amino acids: CTSSKPAGTYEQYF. DNA for the CDR3: TGTACCAGCAGTAAGCCAGCGGGGACATACGAGCAGTACTTC.

The chain combines TRBV20-1 with TRBJ1-1; D remains unclear. Germline V gene sequence: CDR1 DFQATT, CDR2 SNEGSKA (reference sequence). V lost 8 bases, J lost 1 base, and 11 bases lay in between. The CDR3 consists of 12 residues. CDR3 amino acids: CSPGPQNTEAFF. The CDR3 DNA reads as TGCAGTCCCGGACCGCAGAACACTGAAGCTTTCTTT.

The chain joins TRBV11-2 to TRBJ2-3, with 14 bases lining up with TRBD2. V gave up 4 bases and J gave up 10 bases; unmatched junction bases: 10. This CDR3 is 16 amino acids long. Germline V CDR1 and CDR2: SGHAT, FQNNGV. In nucleotides, the CDR3 is TGTGCCAGCAGCTCAGGACTAGCGGGAGGTAGGGGTCCGCAGTATTTT. It is translated as CASSSGLAGGRGPQYF. Together with reference TRBV11-2 and TRBJ2-3, the CDR3 gives the full variable domain: EAGVAQSPRYKIIEKRQSVAFWCNPISGHATLYWYQQILGQGPKLLIQFQNNGVVDDSQLPKDRFSAERLKGVDSTLKIQPAKLEDSAVYLCASSSGLAGGRGPQYFGPGTRLTVL.

This clonotype was seen only a few times. V and J are TRBV6-1 and TRBJ2-7, with D possibly matching TRBD2 (5 bases). The CDR3 is 14 amino acids. The germline V gene has CDR1 MNHNS and CDR2 SASEGT. Trimming pared 4 bases from V and 0 bases from J, leaving 10 bases between. CDR3 amino acids: CASSGKRNSYEQYF. The CDR3 region has the DNA TGTGCCAGCAGTGGGAAGCGGAACTCCTACGAGCAGTACTTC.

The CDR3 DNA sequence: TGTGCCAGCAGACCTATAGCGGGAGGTCTCGGTGAGCAGTTCTTC. Translated, it gives CASRPIAGGLGEQFF. This chain uses TRBV3-1 with TRBJ2-1, with 10 bases identical to TRBD2. This CDR3 is 15 amino acids long. Germline-derived CDR1 and CDR2 are LGHDT and YNNKEL (reference sequence). Losses at the gene ends were 6 bases for V and 9 bases for J; bases not matched to a gene: 11.

This clonotype was detected only a few times. The rearrangement uses TRBV27 and TRBJ2-1, with 9 bases identical to TRBD2. The CDR3 sequence is 16 residues long. The ends lost 3 bases at V and 0 bases at J; junction bases unmatched: 3. Germline values: CDR1 MNHEY, CDR2 SMNVEV (reference sequence). Here the CDR3 DNA reads TGTGCCAGCAGTTTCCTTAGCGGGAGCTCCTACAATGAGCAGTTCTTC. Protein: CASSFLSGSSYNEQFF.

The DNA of the CDR3 is TGTGCCACCAGTGATCCCGGGACAGGGGACCGGCAGTACTTC. Translating it yields CATSDPGTGDRQYF. V is TRBV24-1 and J is TRBJ2-5, with TRBD1 matching 10 bases. V lost 3 bases, J lost 11 bases, and 8 bases stayed unmatched. The CDR3 consists of 14 residues. Germline V gene sequence: CDR1 KGHDR, CDR2 SFDVKD.

The chain joins TRBV28 to TRBJ1-6, with D hard to call. Between the trimmed V and J ends, which lost 7 bases and 12 bases, there was a span of 7 bases. Germline V gene sequence: CDR1 MDHEN, CDR2 SYDVKM. The CDR3 runs to 10 residues. The CDR3 DNA follows: TGTGCCAGCAAACGAGGACCCCTCCACTTT. Translation gives CASKRGPLHF.

With respect to this clonotype: In this CDR3 the conserved last residue, phenylalanine or tryptophan, is missing, so a read error is likely. This rearrangement joins TRBV20-1 to TRBJ1-2; perhaps TRBD1 as D (5 bases). Between the trimmed V and J ends, which lost 5 bases and 8 bases, there was a span of 21 bases. The CDR3 spans 14 residues. Germline CDR1 is DFQATT and CDR2 is SNEGSKA (reference sequence). CDR3 protein: CSAGRQGPLSGYTI. CDR3 coding DNA: TGCAGTGCTGGACGTCAGGGACCCTTAAGCGGCTACACCATC.

The genes are TRBV30 and TRBJ1-4, with 7 bases matching TRBD1. The CDR3 runs to 17 residues. The V segment lost 1 base and the J segment 5 bases; nucleotides outside the gene matches: 13. Germline lookup yields CDR1 GTSNPN and CDR2 SVGIG (reference sequence). CDR3 nucleotide sequence: TGTGCCTGGAGTGCCCCGGGACAGTCTTTCGGGAATGAAAAACTGTTTTTT. This gives the protein CAWSAPGQSFGNEKLFF.

The chain is built from TRBV11-3 and TRBJ2-1; maybe TRBD1 (5 bases). The germline CDR1 and CDR2 sequences are SGHNT and YENEEA. V was cut by 4 bases and J by 6 bases, with 10 bases left in between. The CDR3 extends over 13 amino acids. Here the CDR3 reads CASSSDKSNEQFF. CDR3 in DNA: TGTGCCAGCAGCTCGGACAAGTCCAATGAGCAGTTCTTC.

This clonotype has a handful of counts. This sequence joins TRBV5-1 and TRBJ2-3; D unresolved. V lost 2 bases, J lost 2 bases, and 12 bases lay in between. This CDR3 spans 15 amino acids. CDR1 is SGHRS, CDR2 YFSETQ, per germline. This CDR3 is CASSFDPSLTDTQYF. The CDR3 bases are TGCGCCAGCAGCTTCGACCCTTCCCTCACAGATACGCAGTATTTT.

This clonotype has more than one count but fewer than ten. The V and J genes are TRBV29-1 and TRBJ2-1, with TRBD2 matching 7 bases. The CDR3 runs to 14 residues. Per the germline V gene, CDR1 is SQVTM and CDR2 is ANQGSEA. The trim removed 2 bases at V and 9 bases at J, leaving 10 bases unmatched. The CDR3 sequence: CSVEQAGDEGEQFF. The CDR3 DNA sequence: TGCAGCGTTGAACAGGCGGGAGATGAGGGTGAGCAGTTCTTC.

The rearrangement joins TRBV12-3 or TRBV12-4 to TRBJ2-2; D call uncertain. The CDR3 sequence is 14 residues long. The V gene lost 1 base and the J gene lost 3 bases, with 6 bases spanning the gap. Here the CDR3 DNA reads TGTGCCAGCAGTTTAGGCAGTTACACCGGGGAGCTGTTTTTT. This translates into CASSLGSYTGELFF.

V usage is TRBV6-5 and J usage is TRBJ2-5; 8 bases are a match to TRBD1. This CDR3 region has 15 residues. The trim removed 5 bases at V and 13 bases at J, leaving 18 bases unmatched. Germline V CDR1 and CDR2: MNHEY, SVGAGI. The CDR3 bases are TGTGCCAGCAGTAACCCAGGGGGCTCTTTTCACGAGCGGTACTTC. Encoded protein: CASSNPGGSFHERYF.

This clonotype has more than one count but fewer than ten. The chain carries TRBV4-1 and TRBJ1-1; 8 positions agree with TRBD1. The length of the CDR3 is 14 residues. The trim removed 4 bases at V and 5 bases at J, leaving 6 bases unmatched. From germline, CDR1 is MGHRA and CDR2 YSYEKL. The CDR3 bases are TGCGCCAGCAGCCCCAGGACAGGGACAACTGAAGCTTTCTTT. It is translated as CASSPRTGTTEAFF.

In its sample, this clonotype was seen a few times. The rearrangement links TRBV3-1 to TRBJ1-2; a possible D gene is TRBD1 (5 bases). The CDR3 has 12 residues. Germline CDR1 and CDR2: LGHDT and YNNKEL (reference sequence). The V gene lost 1 base and the J gene lost 8 bases, with 8 bases spanning the gap. CDR3 DNA: TGTGCCAGCAGCCAAGGTCGGGGGGGCTACACCTTC. Residues: CASSQGRGGYTF.

This clonotype was picked up a small number of times. This rearrangement joins TRBV12-3 or TRBV12-4 to TRBJ2-3; 7 bases fit TRBD1. The CDR3 runs 16 residues. Germline trimming cut 6 bases from V and 5 bases from J; bases unmatched to any gene: 14. The CDR3 reads CASRKTGTANLDTQYF. The CDR3 DNA is TGTGCCAGCAGAAAGACCGGGACAGCGAATCTAGATACGCAGTATTTT.

In its sample, this clonotype was seen once. The rearrangement uses TRBV5-1 and TRBJ1-4; D perhaps matches TRBD1 (6 bases). The V gene's germline CDR1 is SGHRS and CDR2 YFSETQ. Trimming removed 4 bases at V and 14 bases at J, with 12 bases between. The CDR3 loop spans 11 amino acids. The CDR3 reads CASSIQGQLFF. The CDR3 bases are TGCGCCAGCAGCATTCAAGGACAGCTGTTTTTT.

This clonotype has just a few counts. This sequence joins TRBV20-1 and TRBJ2-1, with a possible D match to TRBD2 (6 bases). The CDR3 contains 13 residues. Germline assignment: CDR1 DFQATT and CDR2 SNEGSKA (reference sequence). Trimming stripped 3 bases from V and 6 bases from J, with 12 bases between. The CDR3 protein is CSARPGGRNEQFF. For the CDR3, the DNA is TGCAGTGCTAGGCCCGGAGGGCGCAATGAGCAGTTCTTC.

The chain couples TRBV6-6 to TRBJ2-1; weak D call: TRBD2 (7 bases). V lost 6 bases and J lost 10, with 10 bases in between. Germline CDR1 MNHNY, CDR2 SVGAGI (reference sequence). The CDR3 is 11 amino acids. This chain's CDR3 is CASSSGTEQFF. As DNA, the CDR3 is TGTGCCAGCAGCAGCGGGACAGAGCAGTTCTTC.

This clonotype has only a few counts. The rearrangement uses TRBV3-1 and TRBJ2-3; D gene ambiguous. The germline V and J ends were trimmed by 2 bases and 4 bases, with 10 bases remaining between them. Per germline, CDR1 LGHDT and CDR2 YNNKEL (reference sequence). There are 14 residues in the CDR3. The CDR3 loop is CASSQPHESDTQYF. The CDR3 nucleotides read TGTGCCAGCAGCCAACCCCACGAGTCAGATACGCAGTATTTT.

This clonotype was found many times. This chain links TRBV2 with TRBJ2-7; D possibly corresponds to TRBD1 (5 bases). This CDR3 contains 16 residues. Germline V lookup: CDR1 SNHLY, CDR2 FYNNEI. Trimming left V 6 bases short and J 7 bases short, with 25 bases between. CDR3 amino acids: CASSPLKGVGYGEQYF. CDR3 nucleotide sequence: TGTGCCAGCAGCCCCTTAAAAGGGGTAGGCTACGGTGAGCAGTACTTC.